The 26 T cell receptor beta chains presented below share a single source sample, sequenced in a study of CD8 T cells in ankylosing spondylitis. TCRdb reprocessed the 5' RACE reads via MiXCR and lists one record per CDR3 protein. Of tens of thousands of distinct CDR3 sequences listed, 27% are singletons. The sequencing sample was made of blood, either unsorted or a sorted T cell fraction (not recorded which). All receptors derive from a male donor with ankylosing spondylitis or in good health (not recorded which).

The CDR3 coding sequence is TGTGCCACCGAAGCTTCCAGCGGGAGGGCCAATCCCGGGGAGCTGTTTTTT. Translated: CATEASSGRANPGELFF. The J gene is TRBJ2-2, the V gene TRBV24-1; 10 bases align to TRBD2. V lost 9 bases and J lost 6; bases outside the gene matches: 15. The CDR3 length is 17 residues. CDR1 is KGHDR, CDR2 SFDVKD, per germline.

In this sample, this clonotype turned up a few times. The V call is TRBV18, the J call TRBJ1-5, with D hard to call. The CDR3 is 12 amino acids. Per germline, CDR1 KGHSH and CDR2 LQKENI. The V end was cut by 1 base, the J end by 8 bases, with 6 bases between. This CDR3 reads CASSPQGEPQHF. DNA of the CDR3: TGTGCCAGCTCACCACAAGGTGAGCCCCAGCATTTT.

The V and J genes are TRBV18 and TRBJ2-7; perhaps D is TRBD1 or TRBD2 (5 bases each). Trimming removed 5 bases from V and 2 bases from J, with 16 bases in between. Germline CDR1 KGHSH, CDR2 LQKENI. This CDR3 is built from 15 residues. For the CDR3, the DNA is TGTGCCAGCTCAGTGGGGAGATGGGGGACCTACGAGCAGTACGTC. The encoded protein is CASSVGRWGTYEQYV.

This clonotype showed up many times. The chain combines TRBV6-2 or TRBV6-3 with TRBJ2-7; TRBD2 matches 12 bases. J gave up 1 base and V 5 bases, and 3 bases lay outside the gene matches. The CDR3 runs 15 residues. Germline lookup yields CDR1 MNHEY and CDR2 SVGEGT. For the CDR3, the DNA is TGTGCCAGCAGTCGACTAGCGGGAGTTTCCTACGAGCAGTACTTC. Protein product: CASSRLAGVSYEQYF.

The V gene is TRBV12-3 or TRBV12-4, the J gene TRBJ1-2; D remains ambiguous. The CDR3 has 15 amino acids. V lost 7 bases and J lost 1, with 16 bases in between. This CDR3 reads CASNIGSRYNYGYTF. The CDR3 nucleotides read TGTGCCAGCAACATAGGGTCCAGGTATAACTATGGCTACACCTTC.

In its sample, this clonotype was seen a few times. The J gene is TRBJ2-5, the V gene TRBV6-1; TRBD2 matches at 9 bases. This CDR3 is 19 amino acids long. Trimming removed 1 base from V and 2 bases from J; junction bases left unmatched: 14. CDR1 and CDR2 (germline): MNHNS, SASEGT. CDR3 sequence: CASSEGAGLAGDGQETQYF. The CDR3 nucleotides read TGTGCCAGCAGTGAAGGGGCGGGACTAGCAGGTGATGGTCAAGAGACCCAGTACTTC.

V usage is TRBV5-1 and J usage is TRBJ2-3; 7 nucleotides match TRBD2. V shed 6 bases, J shed 1 base, and the junction held 5 bases outside the gene matches. CDR1 is SGHRS, CDR2 YFSETQ, per germline. CDR3 length: 14 amino acids. DNA of the CDR3: TGCGCCAGCACCGGACTAGACCGCACAGATACGCAGTATTTT. Its protein product is CASTGLDRTDTQYF.

On this clonotype: Relative to the germline gene, one junction end is altered; a read error may explain this. This sequence joins TRBV5-1 and TRBJ1-2; 7 bases line up with TRBD1. Germline CDR1 reads SGHRS; CDR2 reads YFSETQ. This CDR3 contains 13 residues. The CDR3 loop reads CASSLEINRGLAF. The CDR3 DNA is TGCGCCAGCAGCTTGGAAATCAACAGGGGATTAGCCTTC.

The CDR3 region has the DNA TGCAGTGCTAGATTAGCCAATATGGGCGAGCAGTACGTC. It is translated as CSARLANMGEQYV. V and J are TRBV20-1 and TRBJ2-7; D is undetermined. CDR1 is DFQATT and CDR2 is SNEGSKA in the germline V gene (reference sequence). V was pared by 2 bases and J by 6 bases, with 14 bases between. The CDR3 is made up of 13 amino acids.

The rearrangement joins TRBV29-1 to TRBJ1-1, with 8 nucleotides matching TRBD1. The CDR3 contains 14 residues. Germline V gene sequence: CDR1 SQVTM, CDR2 ANQGSEA. V lost 3 bases to trimming and J lost 4 bases; unmatched junction nucleotides: 7. CDR3 coding DNA: TGCAGCGTTGACTCAGGGGGCGCGGGCACTGAAGCTTTCTTT. It specifies CSVDSGGAGTEAFF.

The gene calls are TRBV12-3 or TRBV12-4 and TRBJ2-2; D not resolved. This CDR3 has 12 residues. Between the trimmed V and J ends, which lost 3 bases and 7 bases, there was a span of 6 bases. This CDR3 is CASSFSNGELFF. CDR3 bases: TGTGCCAGCAGTTTCAGTAACGGGGAGCTGTTTTTT.

This clonotype has only a few counts. This chain joins TRBV6-5 and TRBJ2-7, with 8 bases fitting TRBD2. Germline-derived CDR1 and CDR2 are MNHEY and SVGAGI. The CDR3 extends over 13 amino acids. V lost 5 bases, J lost 3 bases, and 3 bases stayed unmatched. The CDR3 loop is CASSTSGHYEQYF. In nucleotides, the CDR3 is TGTGCCAGCAGTACTAGCGGCCACTACGAGCAGTACTTC.

CDR3 nucleotides: TGTGCCACCAGTTCTCCGGGACTAGTCAATGAGCAGTTCTTC. This sequence encodes CATSSPGLVNEQFF. This chain joins TRBV24-1 and TRBJ2-1; 8 positions agree with TRBD2. V shed 6 bases and J 6 bases; nucleotides not matched to a gene: 6. The CDR3 is made up of 14 amino acids. Germline-derived CDR1 and CDR2 are KGHDR and SFDVKD.

The CDR3 DNA sequence: TGTGCCAGCAGCTTAGACCAAACAAACACCATATATTTT. Its translation: CASSLDQTNTIYF. V and J are TRBV7-2 and TRBJ1-3; D unclear. The ends were cut back, 1 base at V and 6 bases at J, with 7 bases in the middle. Germline V gene data show CDR1 as SGHTA and CDR2 as FQGNSA. This CDR3 contains 13 residues.

This clonotype turned up a few times. The rearrangement uses TRBV29-1 and TRBJ2-5; 8 bases are a match to TRBD1. V shed 3 bases, J shed 2 bases, and the junction held 2 bases outside the gene matches. The CDR3 runs 13 residues. The V gene's germline CDR1 is SQVTM and CDR2 ANQGSEA. The CDR3 protein is CSVERQGQETQYF. CDR3 in DNA: TGCAGCGTTGAGAGACAGGGGCAAGAGACCCAGTACTTC.

V gene TRBV5-1 combines with J gene TRBJ1-3, with TRBD1 matching 8 bases. This CDR3 spans 14 amino acids. Per germline, CDR1 SGHRS and CDR2 YFSETQ. V lost 2 bases to trimming and J lost 9 bases; unmatched junction nucleotides: 7. CDR3 bases: TGCGCCAGCAGCTTAGACAGGGGCCTCGGCACCATATATTTT. It encodes CASSLDRGLGTIYF.

This clonotype was seen a few times. This rearrangement joins TRBV20-1 to TRBJ2-1; 8 bases fit TRBD2. Unmatched junction bases numbered 6, after V lost 2 bases and J lost 3 bases. Germline lookup yields CDR1 DFQATT and CDR2 SNEGSKA (reference sequence). The CDR3 is 15 amino acids. This CDR3 is CSARPLTSGYNEQFF. In nucleotides, the CDR3 is TGCAGTGCTAGACCTTTAACTAGCGGCTACAATGAGCAGTTCTTC.

The sample holds a few counts of this clonotype. The V call is TRBV5-1, the J call TRBJ2-1, with a weak D call TRBD1 (5 bases). The CDR3 spans 14 residues. Between the trimmed V and J ends, which lost 4 bases and 0 bases, there was a span of 8 bases. Germline V gene sequence: CDR1 SGHRS, CDR2 YFSETQ. CDR3 nucleotide sequence: TGCGCCAGCAGCAGGGGCAGCTCCTACAATGAGCAGTTCTTC. Its protein product is CASSRGSSYNEQFF.

This clonotype has more than one count but fewer than ten. At one end the junction does not follow the germline gene, possibly because of a read error. This chain uses TRBV2 with TRBJ2-5; D might be TRBD1 or TRBD2, each matching 5 bases. The length of the CDR3 is 12 residues. Per germline, CDR1 SNHLY and CDR2 FYNNEI. CDR3 protein: CASSFTTGTGLF. CDR3 bases: TGTGCCAGCAGTTTTACAACCGGGACGGGATTATTC.

The chain uses TRBV2 and TRBJ2-1, with 7 bases lining up with TRBD2. J was trimmed by 2 bases and V by 6 bases; bases with no gene match: 7. CDR3 size: 15 residues. Germline CDR1 reads SNHLY; CDR2 reads FYNNEI. CDR3 sequence (DNA): TGTGCCAGCAGACCCACTAGCGCACCCTACAATGAGCAGTTCTTC. It specifies CASRPTSAPYNEQFF.

The chain is built from TRBV7-9 and TRBJ1-3; a weak D match, TRBD1 (5 bases). This CDR3 contains 17 residues. V lost 5 bases to trimming and J lost 0 bases, with 17 bases between them. Per the germline V gene, CDR1 is SEHNR and CDR2 is FQNEAQ (reference sequence). The CDR3 is CASSPWDGGFSGNTIYF. The CDR3 coding sequence is TGTGCCAGCAGCCCATGGGACGGCGGCTTCTCTGGAAACACCATATATTTT.

This clonotype was seen a handful of times. V gene TRBV18 combines with J gene TRBJ2-3; 10 nucleotides align to TRBD1. V was clipped by 4 bases and J by 1 base; unmatched bases: 5. The germline V gene has CDR1 KGHSH and CDR2 LQKENI. The CDR3 sequence is 16 residues long. The CDR3 sequence is CASSRYGTGGTDTQYF. Here the CDR3 DNA reads TGTGCCAGCTCACGCTATGGGACAGGGGGCACAGATACGCAGTATTTT.

This chain links TRBV11-2 with TRBJ2-3; unclear D gene. The V and J ends lost 6 bases and 5 bases respectively, with 9 bases between them. The CDR3 covers 12 residues. Germline CDR1 and CDR2: SGHAT and FQNNGV. CDR3 DNA sequence: TGTGCCAGCAGTTCGCCTGGAGATACGCAGTATTTT. Residues: CASSSPGDTQYF. The variable domain in full, completed from reference TRBV11-2 and TRBJ2-3, reads EAGVAQSPRYKIIEKRQSVAFWCNPISGHATLYWYQQILGQGPKLLIQFQNNGVVDDSQLPKDRFSAERLKGVDSTLKIQPAKLEDSAVYLCASSSPGDTQYFGPGTRLTVL.

CDR3 coding DNA: TGTGCCAGCAGCTTAGTAACAGGATACGAGCAGTACGTC. It encodes CASSLVTGYEQYV. This sequence joins TRBV7-2 and TRBJ2-7, with TRBD1 as a possible D gene (5 bases). This CDR3 is built from 13 residues. Trimming took off 1 base at V and 4 bases at J, with 8 bases between the two ends. In germline, CDR1 is SGHTA, CDR2 FQGNSA.

The genes are TRBV15 and TRBJ1-5, with a weak D call TRBD1 (6 bases). The germline V gene encodes CDR1 LNHNV and CDR2 YYDKDF (reference sequence). The CDR3 is 15 amino acids. With 1 base removed from V and 4 bases from J, the gap between germline ends came to 11 bases. The CDR3 protein is CATSRGRGGNQPQHF. The DNA for the CDR3 is TGTGCCACCAGCAGAGGAAGAGGGGGAAATCAGCCCCAGCATTTT.

The chain combines TRBV12-3 or TRBV12-4 with TRBJ2-7; 7 positions agree with TRBD1. V was clipped by 7 bases and J by 3 bases; unmatched bases: 9. The CDR3 runs to 14 residues. The CDR3 nucleotides read TGTGCCAGCACCCTACAGGGGCTGGACTACGAGCAGTACTTC. Translated, it gives CASTLQGLDYEQYF.